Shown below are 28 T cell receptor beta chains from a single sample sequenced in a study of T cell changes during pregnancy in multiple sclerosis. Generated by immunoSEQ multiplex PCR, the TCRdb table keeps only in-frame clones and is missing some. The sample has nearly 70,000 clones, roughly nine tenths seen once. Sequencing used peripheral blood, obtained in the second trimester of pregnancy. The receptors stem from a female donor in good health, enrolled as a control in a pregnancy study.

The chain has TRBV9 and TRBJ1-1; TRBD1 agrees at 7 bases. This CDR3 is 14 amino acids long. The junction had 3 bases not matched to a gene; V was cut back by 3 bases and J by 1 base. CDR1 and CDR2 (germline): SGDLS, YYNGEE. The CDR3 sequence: CASSAGDRNTEAFF. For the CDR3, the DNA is TGTGCCAGCAGCGCAGGGGACAGGAACACTGAAGCTTTCTTT.

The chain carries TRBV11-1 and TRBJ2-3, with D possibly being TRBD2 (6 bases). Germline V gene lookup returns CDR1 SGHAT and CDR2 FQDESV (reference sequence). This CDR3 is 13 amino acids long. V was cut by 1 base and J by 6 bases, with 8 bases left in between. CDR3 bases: TGTGCCAGCAGCTTAGGGGAGGCGGATACGCAGTATTTT. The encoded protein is CASSLGEADTQYF.

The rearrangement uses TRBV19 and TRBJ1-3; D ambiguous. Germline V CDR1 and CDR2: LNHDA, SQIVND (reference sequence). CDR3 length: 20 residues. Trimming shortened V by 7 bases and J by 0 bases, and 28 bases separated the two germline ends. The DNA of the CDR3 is TGTGCCAGTACCTCGTTTAGACGACTCCAAGAAGGTTACTCTGGAAACACCATATATTTT. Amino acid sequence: CASTSFRRLQEGYSGNTIYF.

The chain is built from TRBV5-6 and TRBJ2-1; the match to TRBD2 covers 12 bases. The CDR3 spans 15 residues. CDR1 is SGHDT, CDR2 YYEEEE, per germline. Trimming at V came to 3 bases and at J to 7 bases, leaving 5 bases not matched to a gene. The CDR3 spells CASSSLAGGGNEQFF. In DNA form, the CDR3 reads TGTGCCAGCAGCTCCCTAGCGGGAGGGGGTAATGAGCAGTTCTTC.

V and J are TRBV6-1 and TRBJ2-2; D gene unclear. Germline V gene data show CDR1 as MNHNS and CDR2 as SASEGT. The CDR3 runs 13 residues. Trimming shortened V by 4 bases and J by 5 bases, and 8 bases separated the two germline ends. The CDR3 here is CASSALYTGELFF. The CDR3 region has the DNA TGTGCCAGCAGTGCCCTGTATACCGGGGAGCTGTTTTTT.

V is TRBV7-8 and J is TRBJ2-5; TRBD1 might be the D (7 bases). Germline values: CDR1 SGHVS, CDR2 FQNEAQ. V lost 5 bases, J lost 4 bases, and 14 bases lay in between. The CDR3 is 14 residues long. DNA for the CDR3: TGTGCCAGCAGCCCGACAGGGAGGTCAGAGACCCAGTACTTC. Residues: CASSPTGRSETQYF.

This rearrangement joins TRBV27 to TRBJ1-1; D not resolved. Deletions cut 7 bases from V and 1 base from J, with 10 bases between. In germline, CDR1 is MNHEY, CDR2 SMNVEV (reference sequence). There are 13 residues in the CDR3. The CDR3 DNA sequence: TGTGCCAGCAAGATTCGGGGGAACACTGAAGCTTTCTTT. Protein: CASKIRGNTEAFF.

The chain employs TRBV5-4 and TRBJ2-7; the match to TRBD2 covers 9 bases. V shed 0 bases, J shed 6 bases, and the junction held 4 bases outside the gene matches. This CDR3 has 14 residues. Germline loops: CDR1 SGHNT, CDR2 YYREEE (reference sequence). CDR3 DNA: TGTGCCAGCAGCTTGGAGGGACTAGCAGCCGAGCAGTACTTC. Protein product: CASSLEGLAAEQYF.

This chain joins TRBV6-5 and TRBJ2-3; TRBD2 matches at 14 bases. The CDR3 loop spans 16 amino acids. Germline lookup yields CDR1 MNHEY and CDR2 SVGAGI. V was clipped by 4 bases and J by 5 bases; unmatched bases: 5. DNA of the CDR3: TGTGCCAGCAGTTCACGACTAGCGGGAGGGGAAGATACGCAGTATTTT. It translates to CASSSRLAGGEDTQYF.

The CDR3 loop is CASSPPGTALDTQYF. The CDR3 nucleotides read TGTGCCAGCAGCCCACCTGGGACAGCATTAGATACGCAGTATTTT. The chain carries TRBV7-9 and TRBJ2-3, with 7 bases matching TRBD1. The CDR3 is made up of 15 amino acids. J gave up 5 bases and V 5 bases, and 10 bases lay outside the gene matches. CDR1 and CDR2 (germline): SEHNR, FQNEAQ (reference sequence). The entire variable domain, with the rest obtained from reference TRBV7-9 and TRBJ2-3, is as follows: DTGVSQNPRHKITKRGQNVTFRCDPISEHNRLYWYRQTLGQGPEFLTYFQNEAQLEKSRLLSDRFSAERPKGSFSTLEIQRTEQGDSAMYLCASSPPGTALDTQYFGPGTRLTVL.

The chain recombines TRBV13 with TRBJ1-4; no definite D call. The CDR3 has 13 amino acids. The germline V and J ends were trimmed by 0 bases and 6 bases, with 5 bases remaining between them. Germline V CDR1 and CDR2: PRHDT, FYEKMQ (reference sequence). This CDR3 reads CASSLGGDEKLFF. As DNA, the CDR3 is TGTGCCAGCAGCTTAGGAGGAGATGAAAAACTGTTTTTT.

The CDR3 protein is CASSQDITGYGYTF. CDR3 DNA sequence: TGCGCCAGCAGCCAAGATATAACAGGCTATGGCTACACCTTC. The gene calls are TRBV4-3 and TRBJ1-2, with D possibly being TRBD1 (5 bases). The CDR3 is 14 residues long. Germline CDR1 reads LGHNA; CDR2 reads YSLEER. The V and J ends lost 0 bases and 4 bases respectively, with 9 bases between them.

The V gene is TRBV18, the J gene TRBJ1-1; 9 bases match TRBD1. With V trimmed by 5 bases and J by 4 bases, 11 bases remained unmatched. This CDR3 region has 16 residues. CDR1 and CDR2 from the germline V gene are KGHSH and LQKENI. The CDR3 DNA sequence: TGTGCCAGCTCAGGCAGACAGGGGGATCTCCCCACTGAAGCTTTCTTT. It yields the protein CASSGRQGDLPTEAFF.

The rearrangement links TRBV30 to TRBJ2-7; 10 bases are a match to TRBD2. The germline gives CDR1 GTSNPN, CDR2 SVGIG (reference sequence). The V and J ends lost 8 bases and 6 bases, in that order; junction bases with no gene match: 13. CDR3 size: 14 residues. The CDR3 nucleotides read TGTGCCCAACGAGGACTAGCGGATGGCCCCGAGCAGTACTTC. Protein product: CAQRGLADGPEQYF.

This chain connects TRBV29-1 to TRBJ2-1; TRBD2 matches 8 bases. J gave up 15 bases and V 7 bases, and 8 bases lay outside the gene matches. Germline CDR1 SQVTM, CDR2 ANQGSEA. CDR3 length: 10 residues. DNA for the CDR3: TGCAGCGAGAGTCCGGGACTAGTGTTCTTC. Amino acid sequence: CSESPGLVFF.

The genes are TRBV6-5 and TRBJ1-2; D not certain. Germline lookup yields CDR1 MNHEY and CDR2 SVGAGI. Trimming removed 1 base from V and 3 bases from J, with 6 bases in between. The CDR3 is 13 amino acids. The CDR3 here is CASSYLGYYGYTF. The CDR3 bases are TGTGCCAGCAGTTACTTGGGCTACTATGGCTACACCTTC.

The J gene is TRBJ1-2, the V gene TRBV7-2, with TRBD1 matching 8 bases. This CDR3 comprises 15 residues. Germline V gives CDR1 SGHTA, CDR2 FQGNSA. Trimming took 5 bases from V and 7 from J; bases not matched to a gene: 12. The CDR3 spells CASSAQIQGGFGYTF. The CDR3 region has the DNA TGTGCCAGCAGCGCTCAAATACAGGGGGGTTTTGGCTACACCTTC.

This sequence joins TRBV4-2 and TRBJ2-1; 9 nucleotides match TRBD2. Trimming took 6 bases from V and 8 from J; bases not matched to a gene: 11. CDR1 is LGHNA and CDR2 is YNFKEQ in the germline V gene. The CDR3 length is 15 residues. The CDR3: CASSPLAGAVDEQFF. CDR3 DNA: TGTGCCAGCAGTCCTTTAGCGGGAGCGGTCGATGAGCAGTTCTTC.

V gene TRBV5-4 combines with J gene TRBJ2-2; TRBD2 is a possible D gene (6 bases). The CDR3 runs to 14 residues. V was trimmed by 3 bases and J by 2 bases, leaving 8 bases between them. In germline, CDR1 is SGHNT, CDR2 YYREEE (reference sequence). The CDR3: CASSSLANTGELFF. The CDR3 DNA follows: TGTGCCAGCAGCTCACTAGCCAACACCGGGGAGCTGTTTTTT.

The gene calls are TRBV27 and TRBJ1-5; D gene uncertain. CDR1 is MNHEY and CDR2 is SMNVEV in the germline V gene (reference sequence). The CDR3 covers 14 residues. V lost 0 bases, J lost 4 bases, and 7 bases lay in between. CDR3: CASSLSSGNQPQHF. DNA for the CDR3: TGTGCCAGCAGTTTATCATCAGGAAATCAGCCCCAGCATTTT.

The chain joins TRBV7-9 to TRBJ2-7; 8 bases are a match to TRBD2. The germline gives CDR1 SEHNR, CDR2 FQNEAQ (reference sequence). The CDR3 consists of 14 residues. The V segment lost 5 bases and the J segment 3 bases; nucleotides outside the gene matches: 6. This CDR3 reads CASSEHSGDYEQYF. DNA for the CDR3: TGTGCCAGCAGCGAACATAGCGGGGACTACGAGCAGTACTTC. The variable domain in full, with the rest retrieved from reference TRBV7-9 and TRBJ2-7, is DTGVSQNPRHKITKRGQNVTFRCDPISEHNRLYWYRQTLGQGPEFLTYFQNEAQLEKSRLLSDRFSAERPKGSFSTLEIQRTEQGDSAMYLCASSEHSGDYEQYFGPGTRLTVT.

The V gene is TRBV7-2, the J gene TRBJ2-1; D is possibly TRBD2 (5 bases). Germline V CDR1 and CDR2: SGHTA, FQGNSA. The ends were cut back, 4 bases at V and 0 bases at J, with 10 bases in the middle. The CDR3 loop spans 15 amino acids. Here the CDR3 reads CASSSAASSYNEQFF. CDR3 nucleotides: TGTGCCAGCAGCTCAGCGGCTAGCTCCTACAATGAGCAGTTCTTC.

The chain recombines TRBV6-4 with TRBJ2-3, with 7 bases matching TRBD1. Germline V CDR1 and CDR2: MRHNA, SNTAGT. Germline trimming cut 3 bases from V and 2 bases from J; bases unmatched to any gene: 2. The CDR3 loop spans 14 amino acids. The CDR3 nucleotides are TGTGCCAGCAGTGAAGGGGGCTCCACAGATACGCAGTATTTT. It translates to CASSEGGSTDTQYF.

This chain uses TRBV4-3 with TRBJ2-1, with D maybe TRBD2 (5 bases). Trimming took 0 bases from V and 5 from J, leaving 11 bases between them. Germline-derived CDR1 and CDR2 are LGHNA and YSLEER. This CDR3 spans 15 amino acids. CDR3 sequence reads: CASSQERVLDNEQFF. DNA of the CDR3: TGCGCCAGCAGCCAAGAGCGGGTTTTGGACAATGAGCAGTTCTTC.

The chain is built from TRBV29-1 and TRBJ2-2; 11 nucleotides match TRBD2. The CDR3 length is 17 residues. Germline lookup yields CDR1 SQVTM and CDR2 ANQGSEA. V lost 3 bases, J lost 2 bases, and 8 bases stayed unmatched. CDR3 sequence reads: CSVDYSGGAFNTGELFF. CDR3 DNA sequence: TGCAGCGTTGATTATAGCGGGGGGGCTTTTAACACCGGGGAGCTGTTTTTT.

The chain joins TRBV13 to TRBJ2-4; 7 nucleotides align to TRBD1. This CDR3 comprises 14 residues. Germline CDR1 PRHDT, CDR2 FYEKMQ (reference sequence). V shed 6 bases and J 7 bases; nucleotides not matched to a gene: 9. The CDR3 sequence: CASSDRAGPNIQYF. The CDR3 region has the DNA TGTGCCAGCAGTGACAGGGCTGGCCCCAACATTCAGTACTTC.

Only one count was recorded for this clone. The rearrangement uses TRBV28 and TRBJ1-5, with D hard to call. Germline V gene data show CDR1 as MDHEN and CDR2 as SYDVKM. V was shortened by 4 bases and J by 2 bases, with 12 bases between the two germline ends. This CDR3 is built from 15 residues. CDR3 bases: TGTGCCAGCAGTTCCCCAACTCTTGGCAATCAGCCCCAGCATTTT. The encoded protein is CASSSPTLGNQPQHF.

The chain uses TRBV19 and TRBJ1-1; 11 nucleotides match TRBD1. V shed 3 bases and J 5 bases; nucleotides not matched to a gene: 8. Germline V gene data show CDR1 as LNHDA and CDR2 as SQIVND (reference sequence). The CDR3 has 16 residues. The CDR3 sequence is CASSIGGQGALTEAFF. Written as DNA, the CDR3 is TGTGCCAGTAGTATCGGCGGACAGGGGGCCTTAACTGAAGCTTTCTTT.